The clone carrying this TCR beta chain was found once. The antigen remains unidentified. Measured with immunoSEQ multiplex PCR; TCRdb has only the in-frame clones, and not every one. Of 110,000 or so clones listed, about 90% were seen once; the top ten hold roughly 7%. This sample is drawn from a study of T cell responses to AZD1222 COVID-19 vaccine. Whole-study context: Researchers grouped second doses given at about 4 or about 12 weeks into one pool.

Unmatched junction bases numbered 2, after V lost 4 bases and J lost 3 bases. The CDR3 length is 13 residues. Germline values: CDR1 LGHDT, CDR2 YNNKEL (reference sequence). Study-level points and caveats: An increase in Spike-specific TCR breadth and depth was observed after two AZD1222 doses. In the spike-specific TCR repertoire, nearly half reportedly target unmutated variant regions. Without day 14 samples, only post-peak T cell repertoires were studied.

The sequence derives from an adult in good health. The sample in question was peripheral blood, obtained on day 0 of AZD1222 vaccination. This chain uses TRBV3-1 (or the pseudogene TRBV3-2) with TRBJ2-7; TRBD1 matches 8 bases. CDR3 DNA sequence: TGTGCCAGCAGCCCGGGACAGGACTACGAGCAGTACTTC. Amino acid sequence: CASSPGQDYEQYF.